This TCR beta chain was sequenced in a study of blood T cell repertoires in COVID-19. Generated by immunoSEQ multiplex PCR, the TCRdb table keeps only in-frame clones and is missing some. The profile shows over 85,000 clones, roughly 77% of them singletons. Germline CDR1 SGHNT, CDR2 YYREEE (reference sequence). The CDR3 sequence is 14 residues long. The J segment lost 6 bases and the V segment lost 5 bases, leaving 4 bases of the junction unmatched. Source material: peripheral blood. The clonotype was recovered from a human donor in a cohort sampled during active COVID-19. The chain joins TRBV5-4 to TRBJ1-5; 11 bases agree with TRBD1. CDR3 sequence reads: CASSRGTGGQPQHF. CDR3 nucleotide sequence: TGTGCCAGCAGTCGTGGGACAGGGGGTCAGCCCCAGCATTTT.